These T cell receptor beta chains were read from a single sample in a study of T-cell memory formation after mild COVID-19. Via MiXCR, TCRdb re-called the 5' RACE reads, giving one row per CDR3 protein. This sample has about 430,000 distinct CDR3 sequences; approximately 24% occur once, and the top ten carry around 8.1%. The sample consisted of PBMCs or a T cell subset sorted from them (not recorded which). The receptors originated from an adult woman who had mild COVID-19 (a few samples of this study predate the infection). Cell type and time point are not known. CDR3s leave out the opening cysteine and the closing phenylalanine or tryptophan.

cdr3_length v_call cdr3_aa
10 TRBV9 ASSVAAGEQF
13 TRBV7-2 ASTPPGQVATEAF
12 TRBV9 ASSVAGRVNEQF
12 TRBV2 ASGLGLGPETQY
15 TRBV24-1 ATSDKKSTGGGYGYT
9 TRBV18 ASWGGYGYT
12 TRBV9 ASSVGQTNSPLH
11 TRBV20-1 SAQSQGDTEAF
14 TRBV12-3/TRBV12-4 ASSSSGWQGETEAF
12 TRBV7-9 ASSQGQTKNIQY
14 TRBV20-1 SAREASGRAYNEQF
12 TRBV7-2 ASSLRRGQGGYT
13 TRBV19 ASSSTGTGLEEQY
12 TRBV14 ASSPWTDYNEQF
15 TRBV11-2 ASSYQWGQANTGELF
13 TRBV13 ASSPPGQEVYEQY
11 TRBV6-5 ASSYPGGTEAF
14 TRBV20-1 SATYRGWAVGNTIY
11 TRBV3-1 ASTHRGGEKLF
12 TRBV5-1 ASSLDWLGTEAF
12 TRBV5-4 ASSPGQGARGYT
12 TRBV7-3 ASSYGGAGETQY
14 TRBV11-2 ASSQAGRERRETQY
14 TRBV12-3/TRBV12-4 ASSLLNRAYLYGYT
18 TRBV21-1 ASSYQPKQGTKSSTDTQY
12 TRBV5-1 ASSLGSSSVEAF
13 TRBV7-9 ASSPGTRSQETQY
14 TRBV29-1 SVTLRGGVNNQPQH
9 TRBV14 ASSRFTEAF
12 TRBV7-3 ASSGQGDPYEQY
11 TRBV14 ASSQAPGTEQF
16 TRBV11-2 ASSFSRGAAETNYGYT
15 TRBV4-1 ASSQVGGGKNTGELF
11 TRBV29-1 SVLRMDTGELF
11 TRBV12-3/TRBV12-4 ASSLVENTEAF